This entry lists 17 T cell receptor beta chains sequenced from one sample in a study of cytomegalovirus exposure and HLA in healthy donors. The PCR ran on 60 Vbeta and 13 Jbeta primers. TCRdb's copy holds only in-frame clones and misses some; the assay was immunoSEQ multiplex PCR. The repertoire includes some 160,000 clones, about 76% of them detected once, and approximately 5.1% sits in the top ten. Material for sequencing was PBMCs. Every receptor here comes from a woman aged 18-35 years in good health and CMV-seropositive.

V usage is TRBV7-3 and J usage is TRBJ1-1; D unresolved. The germline V gene has CDR1 SGHTA and CDR2 FQGTGA. The V gene lost 3 bases and the J gene lost 1 base, with 6 bases spanning the gap. CDR3 size: 13 residues. CDR3 residues: CASSFLANTEAFF. Written as DNA, the CDR3 is TGTGCCAGCAGCTTCTTGGCGAACACTGAAGCTTTCTTT.

The V and J genes are TRBV2 and TRBJ1-2; D unresolved. There are 15 residues in the CDR3. The germline V gene encodes CDR1 SNHLY and CDR2 FYNNEI. V was pared by 3 bases and J by 8 bases, with 19 bases between. The CDR3 DNA follows: TGTGCCAGCAGTGACAATACACCCCGTCTTGGCGGCTACACCTTC. Protein product: CASSDNTPRLGGYTF.

This chain links TRBV19 with TRBJ2-2; 10 bases are a match to TRBD1. Per germline, CDR1 LNHDA and CDR2 SQIVND (reference sequence). Germline trimming cut 9 bases from V and 6 bases from J; bases unmatched to any gene: 10. The CDR3 covers 15 residues. In DNA, the CDR3 is TGTGCCAGCCACGACAGGGGGCGGTCGGCCGGGGAGCTGTTTTTT. It yields the protein CASHDRGRSAGELFF. Looking up the rest from reference TRBV19 and TRBJ2-2 gives the full variable domain: DGGITQSPKYLFRKEGQNVTLSCEQNLNHDAMYWYRQDPGQGLRLIYYSQIVNDFQKGDIAEGYSVSREKKESFPLTVTSAQKNPTAFYLCASHDRGRSAGELFFGEGSRLTVL.

This chain joins TRBV10-2 and TRBJ1-1; TRBD1 agrees at 7 bases. J lost 1 base, V lost 2 bases, and 16 bases had no gene match. CDR1 is WSHSY, CDR2 SAAADI, per germline. This CDR3 is 19 amino acids long. CDR3 DNA sequence: TGCGCCAGCAGTGAGCCGATACAGGGGCCATGGCGGCGGAACACTGAAGCTTTCTTT. This codes for CASSEPIQGPWRRNTEAFF.

The rearrangement uses TRBV27 and TRBJ1-5, with 9 bases lining up with TRBD1. Germline V lookup: CDR1 MNHEY, CDR2 SMNVEV (reference sequence). The V and J ends lost 2 bases and 5 bases, in that order; junction bases with no gene match: 4. This CDR3 contains 15 residues. The CDR3 spells CASSLTGTGYQPQHF. In DNA form, the CDR3 reads TGTGCCAGCAGTTTAACCGGGACAGGGTATCAGCCCCAGCATTTT.

The rearrangement uses TRBV7-5 and TRBJ1-2; the table's D gene call, TRBD1, was not cross checked with the DNA. TRBV7-5 has pseudogene status. This CDR3 has 14 amino acids. The CDR3 sequence is CVRSSTGALYGYTF. The CDR3 coding sequence is TGTGTCAGAAGCTCGACTGGGGCCCTCTATGGCTACACCTTC.

V gene TRBV7-9 combines with J gene TRBJ1-1; D not certain. V shed 5 bases and J shed 2 bases, with 12 bases lying between them. Germline-derived CDR1 and CDR2 are SEHNR and FQNEAQ (reference sequence). The CDR3 spans 14 residues. The CDR3 here is CASSPRVGNTEAFF. The CDR3 DNA reads TGTGCCAGCAGCCCTCGGGTAGGAAACACTGAAGCTTTCTTT. Full variable domain (rest looked up from reference TRBV7-9 and TRBJ1-1): DTGVSQNPRHKITKRGQNVTFRCDPISEHNRLYWYRQTLGQGPEFLTYFQNEAQLEKSRLLSDRFSAERPKGSFSTLEIQRTEQGDSAMYLCASSPRVGNTEAFFGQGTRLTVV.

This clone was counted a single time. The chain joins TRBV13 to TRBJ1-1; TRBD1 aligns across 7 bases. This CDR3 is 18 amino acids long. In germline, CDR1 is PRHDT, CDR2 FYEKMQ (reference sequence). Germline trimming cut 1 base from V and 5 bases from J; bases unmatched to any gene: 16. For the CDR3, the DNA is TGTGCCAGCAGCTTAGCCTACAGGGGCCCCCTCGAGGGGACTGAAGCTTTCTTT. The encoded protein is CASSLAYRGPLEGTEAFF.

The CDR3 reads CASSYETESSPLHF. The CDR3 DNA sequence: TGTGCCAGCAGTTACGAGACAGAAAGTTCACCCCTCCACTTT. The chain carries TRBV6-5 and TRBJ1-6; a weak D match, TRBD1 (5 bases). This CDR3 spans 14 amino acids. The V and J ends lost 2 bases and 9 bases respectively, with 11 bases between them. Germline-derived CDR1 and CDR2 are MNHEY and SVGAGI.

This clone was seen more than once but under ten times. The chain couples TRBV2 to TRBJ2-3; D is uncertain. V was shortened by 7 bases and J by 2 bases, with 4 bases between the two germline ends. CDR1 and CDR2 (germline): SNHLY, FYNNEI. The CDR3 is made up of 11 amino acids. CDR3 amino acids: CASTLTDTQYF. Written as DNA, the CDR3 is TGTGCCAGCACCCTCACAGATACGCAGTATTTT.

V gene TRBV7-2 combines with J gene TRBJ2-2; 7 nucleotides match TRBD2. With 2 bases clipped from V and 1 base from J, the junction kept 4 bases outside the gene matches. Germline assignment: CDR1 SGHTA and CDR2 FQGNSA. The CDR3 has 16 amino acids. The CDR3 is CASSLSGGGNTGELFF. In DNA, the CDR3 is TGTGCCAGCAGCTTAAGTGGCGGGGGGAACACCGGGGAGCTGTTTTTT.

The chain joins TRBV7-9 to TRBJ2-2; TRBD1 might be the D (5 bases). In germline, CDR1 is SEHNR, CDR2 FQNEAQ (reference sequence). This CDR3 spans 14 amino acids. V was clipped by 3 bases and J by 5 bases, with 10 bases between them. As DNA, the CDR3 is TGTGCCAGCAGCTTCAGGGTTGGTACCGGGGAGCTGTTTTTT. Translating it yields CASSFRVGTGELFF.

The rearrangement links TRBV28 to TRBJ2-3; 10 bases map to TRBD2. Germline loops: CDR1 MDHEN, CDR2 SYDVKM. After removal of 5 bases from V and 0 bases from J, the junction contained 5 bases not matched to a gene. The CDR3 runs to 16 residues. The CDR3 nucleotides are TGTGCCAGCAGTCCTCTAGCGGGGGTAAGCACAGATACGCAGTATTTT. Its protein is CASSPLAGVSTDTQYF.

The chain recombines TRBV5-1 with TRBJ2-5; D may be TRBD1 (6 bases). From germline, CDR1 is SGHRS and CDR2 YFSETQ. V lost 4 bases and J lost 5, with 24 bases in between. CDR3 length equals 17 residues. The CDR3 DNA follows: TGCGCCAGCAGCCTAGAGGGGGTTGGTGGTCTATCGGAGACCCAGTACTTC. Protein product: CASSLEGVGGLSETQYF.

Worth noting for this clone: Other DNA sequences in the same sample also yield this CDR3. The chain links TRBV5-4 to TRBJ2-3; 9 bases are a match to TRBD2. Per germline, CDR1 SGHNT and CDR2 YYREEE (reference sequence). CDR3 size: 15 residues. V lost 4 bases, J lost 0 bases, and 3 bases stayed unmatched. The CDR3 nucleotides read TGTGCCAGCAGCCTAGCGGGGACTAGCACAGATACGCAGTATTTT. Its protein is CASSLAGTSTDTQYF. The full variable domain, completed using reference TRBV5-4 and TRBJ2-3, is ETGVTQSPTHLIKTRGQQVTLRCSSQSGHNTVSWYQQALGQGPQFIFQYYREEENGRGNFPPRFSGLQFPNYSSELNVNALELDDSALYLCASSLAGTSTDTQYFGPGTRLTVL.

This chain's CDR3 is CASSSERQSTDTQYF. The CDR3 coding sequence is TGCGCCAGCAGCTCGGAGCGGCAGAGCACAGATACGCAGTATTTT. The rearrangement joins TRBV5-1 to TRBJ2-3, with D possibly matching TRBD2 (5 bases). This CDR3 is 15 amino acids long. The germline CDR1 and CDR2 sequences are SGHRS and YFSETQ. The V end was cut by 3 bases, the J end by 0 bases, with 11 bases between.

The CDR3 is CAWSLGGTNTIYF. In nucleotides, the CDR3 is TGTGCCTGGAGTCTGGGGGGTACTAACACCATATATTTT. This rearrangement joins TRBV30 to TRBJ1-3; a possible D gene is TRBD1 (5 bases). The CDR3 has 13 amino acids. Germline lookup yields CDR1 GTSNPN and CDR2 SVGIG (reference sequence). V was pared by 2 bases and J by 7 bases, with 12 bases between.